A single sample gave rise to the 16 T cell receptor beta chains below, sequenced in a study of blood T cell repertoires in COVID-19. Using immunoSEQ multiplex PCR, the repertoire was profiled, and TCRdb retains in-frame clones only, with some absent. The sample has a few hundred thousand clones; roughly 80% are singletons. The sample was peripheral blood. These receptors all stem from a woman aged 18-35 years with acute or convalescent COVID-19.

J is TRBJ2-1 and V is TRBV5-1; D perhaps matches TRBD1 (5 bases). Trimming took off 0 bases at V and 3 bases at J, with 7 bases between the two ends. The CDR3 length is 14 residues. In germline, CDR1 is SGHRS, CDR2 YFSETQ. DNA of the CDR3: TGCGCCAGCAGCTTGGCCCAGGGCTACAATGAGCAGTTCTTC. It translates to CASSLAQGYNEQFF.

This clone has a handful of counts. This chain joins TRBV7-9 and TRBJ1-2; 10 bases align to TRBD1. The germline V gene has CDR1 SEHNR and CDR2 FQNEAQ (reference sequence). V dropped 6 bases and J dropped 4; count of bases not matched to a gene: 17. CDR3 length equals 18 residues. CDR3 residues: CASSPLTFLGTGAYGYTF. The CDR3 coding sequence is TGTGCCAGCAGTCCCCTTACGTTTTTGGGGACAGGGGCCTATGGCTACACCTTC.

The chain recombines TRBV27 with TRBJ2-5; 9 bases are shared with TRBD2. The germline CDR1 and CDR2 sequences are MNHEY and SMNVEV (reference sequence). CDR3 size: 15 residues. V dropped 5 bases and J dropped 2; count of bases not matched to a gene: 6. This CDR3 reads CASSLGTSSQETQYF. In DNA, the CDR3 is TGTGCCAGCAGTCTGGGGACTAGCAGTCAAGAGACCCAGTACTTC.

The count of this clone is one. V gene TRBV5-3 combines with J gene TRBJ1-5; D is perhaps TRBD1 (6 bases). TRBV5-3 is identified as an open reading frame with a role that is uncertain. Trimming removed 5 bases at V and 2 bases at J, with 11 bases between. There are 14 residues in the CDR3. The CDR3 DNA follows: TGTGCCAGAAGGTTACAGGGATGCAATCAGCCCCAGCATTTT. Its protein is CARRLQGCNQPQHF.

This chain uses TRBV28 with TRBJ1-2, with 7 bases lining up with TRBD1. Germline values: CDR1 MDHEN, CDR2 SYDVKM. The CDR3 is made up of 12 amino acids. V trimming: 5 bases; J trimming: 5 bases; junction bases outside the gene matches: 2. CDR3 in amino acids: CASSTGVYGYTF. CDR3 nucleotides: TGTGCCAGCAGTACAGGGGTATATGGCTACACCTTC.

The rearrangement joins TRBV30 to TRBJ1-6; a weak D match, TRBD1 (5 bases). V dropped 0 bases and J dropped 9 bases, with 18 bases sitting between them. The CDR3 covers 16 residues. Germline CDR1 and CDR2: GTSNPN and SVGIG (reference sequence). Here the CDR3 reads CAWSVYGRVFSSPLHF. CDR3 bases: TGTGCCTGGAGTGTTTACGGCAGGGTGTTCAGTTCACCCCTCCACTTT.

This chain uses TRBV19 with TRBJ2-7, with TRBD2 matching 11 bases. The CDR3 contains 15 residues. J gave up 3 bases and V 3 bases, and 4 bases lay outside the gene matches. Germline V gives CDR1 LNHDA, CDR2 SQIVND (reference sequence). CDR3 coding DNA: TGTGCCAGTAGTATGCCACTAGCGGGAGTCTACGAGCAGTACTTC. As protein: CASSMPLAGVYEQYF.

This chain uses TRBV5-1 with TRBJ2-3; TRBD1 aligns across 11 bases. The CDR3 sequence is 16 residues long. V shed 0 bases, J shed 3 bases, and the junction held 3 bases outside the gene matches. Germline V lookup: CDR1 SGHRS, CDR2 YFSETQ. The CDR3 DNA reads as TGCGCCAGCAGCTTGGGGACAGGGGGCCGGACAGATACGCAGTATTTT. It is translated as CASSLGTGGRTDTQYF.

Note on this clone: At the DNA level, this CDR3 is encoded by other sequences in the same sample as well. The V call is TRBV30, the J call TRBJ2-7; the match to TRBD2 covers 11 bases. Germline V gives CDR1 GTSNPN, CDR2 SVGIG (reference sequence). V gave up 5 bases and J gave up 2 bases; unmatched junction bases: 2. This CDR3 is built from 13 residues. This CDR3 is CAWGTSGTYEQYF. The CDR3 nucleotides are TGTGCCTGGGGGACTAGCGGTACCTACGAGCAGTACTTC.

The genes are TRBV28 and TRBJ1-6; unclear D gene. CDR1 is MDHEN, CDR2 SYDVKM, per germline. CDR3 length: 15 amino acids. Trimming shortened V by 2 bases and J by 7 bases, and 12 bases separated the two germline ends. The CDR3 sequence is CASSLIPSTNSPLHF. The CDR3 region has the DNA TGTGCCAGCAGTTTAATACCCTCAACAAATTCACCCCTCCACTTT.

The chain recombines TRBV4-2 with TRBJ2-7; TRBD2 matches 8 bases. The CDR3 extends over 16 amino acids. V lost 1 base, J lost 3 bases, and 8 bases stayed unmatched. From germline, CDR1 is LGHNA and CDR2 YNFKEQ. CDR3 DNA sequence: TGTGCCAGCAGCCAAGCCGGGGGGGCGGGGGACTACGAGCAGTACTTC. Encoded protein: CASSQAGGAGDYEQYF.

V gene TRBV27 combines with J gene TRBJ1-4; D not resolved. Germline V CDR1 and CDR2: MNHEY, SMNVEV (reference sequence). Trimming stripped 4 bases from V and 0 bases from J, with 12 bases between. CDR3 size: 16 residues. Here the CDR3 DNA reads TGTGCCAGCAGTTCCGTGGCTGGTGCAACTAATGAAAAACTGTTTTTT. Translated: CASSSVAGATNEKLFF.

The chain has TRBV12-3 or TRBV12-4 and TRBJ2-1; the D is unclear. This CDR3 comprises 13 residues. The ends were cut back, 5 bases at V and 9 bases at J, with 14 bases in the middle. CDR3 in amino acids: CASSPRVFVEQFF. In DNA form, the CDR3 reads TGTGCCAGCAGTCCCCGGGTCTTTGTTGAGCAGTTCTTC.

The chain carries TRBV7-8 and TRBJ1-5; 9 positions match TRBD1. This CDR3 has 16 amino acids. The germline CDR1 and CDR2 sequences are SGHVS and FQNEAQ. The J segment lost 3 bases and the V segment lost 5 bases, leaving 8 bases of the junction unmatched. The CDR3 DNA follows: TGTGCCAGCAGCGAAGCCGGGACAGGGATCAATCAGCCCCAGCATTTT. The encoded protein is CASSEAGTGINQPQHF.

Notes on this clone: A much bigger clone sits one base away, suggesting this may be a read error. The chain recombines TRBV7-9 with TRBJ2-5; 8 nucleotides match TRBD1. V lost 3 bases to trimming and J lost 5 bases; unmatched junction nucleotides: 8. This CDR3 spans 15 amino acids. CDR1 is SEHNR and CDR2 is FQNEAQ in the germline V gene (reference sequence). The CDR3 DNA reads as TGTGCCAGCAGCTTGAGCACAGGGGACAGGGAGACCCAGTACTTC. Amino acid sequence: CASSLSTGDRETQYF.

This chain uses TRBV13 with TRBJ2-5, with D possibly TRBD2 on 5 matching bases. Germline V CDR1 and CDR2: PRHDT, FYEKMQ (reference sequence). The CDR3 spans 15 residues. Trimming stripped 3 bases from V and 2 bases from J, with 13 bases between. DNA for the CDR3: TGTGCCAGCAGCTTTGGTCTAGCCAATCAAGAGACCCAGTACTTC. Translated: CASSFGLANQETQYF.